This TCR beta chain was recovered during a study of a mutant IDH1 vaccine in newly diagnosed glioma. The overall study: Of treated patients, roughly 62% were men and roughly 40% women, averaging around 44 years.

A few counts support this clone. Its antigen is as yet unknown. The CDR3 totals 14 residues. V lost 4 bases and J lost 4, with 16 bases in between. The germline CDR1 and CDR2 sequences are GTSNPN and SVGIG (reference sequence). Whole-study results and caveats: There were vaccine-induced immune responses in just over 90% of the patients.

Profiling relied on immunoSEQ multiplex PCR, and the TCRdb table lists in-frame clones only, not all of them. The sample carries 80,000 to 100,000 clones, almost 85% recorded once. Time point given: baseline, week 1 (first vaccination visit). Treatment given: pre-vaccination baseline after standard-of-care therapy. Sequencing was performed on PBMCs, taken from a glioma patient treated with radiotherapy, temozolomide or both. The V and J genes are TRBV30 and TRBJ1-2, with D hard to call. This sequence was found in a man aged 35 to 55 with glioma. Some clones in this sample may be carry-over from other donors' samples. The CDR3 nucleotides are TGTGCCTGGATTACCCCACCCGTCCCCTATGGCTACACCTTC. Protein sequence: CAWITPPVPYGYTF. Combining the CDR3 with reference TRBV30 and TRBJ1-2 gives the whole variable domain SQTIHQWPATLVQPVGSPLSLECTVEGTSNPNLYWYRQAAGRGLQLLFYSVGIGQISSEVPQNLSASRPQDRQFILSSKKLLLSDSGFYLCAWITPPVPYGYTFGSGTRLTVV.